Sequencing of this TCR beta chain was carried out in a study of identical twins. Unique molecular identifiers were in the cDNA, with template-switch universal primer binding. MiXCR, applied by TCRdb to the 5' RACE reads, yields one record per CDR3 protein. The sample shows some 500,000 distinct CDR3 sequences, 13% to 15% of them seen only once. Only a few counts were recorded for this clonotype. CDR1 SGHAT and CDR2 FQNNGV come from the germline V gene. Germline trimming cut 5 bases from V and 2 bases from J; bases unmatched to any gene: 10. The CDR3 length is 16 residues. These data were also filed under a second study, of yellow fever vaccine responses in identical twins.

The chain is built from TRBV11-2 and TRBJ2-3, with TRBD2 identical over 7 bases. Source material: CD4+ T cells sorted from blood. This sequence was found in a woman aged 18 to 35 in good health. The CDR3 protein is CASSPLVGGPTDTQYF. The CDR3 DNA is TGTGCCAGCAGCCCACTTGTGGGAGGGCCCACAGATACGCAGTATTTT. Combining the CDR3 with reference TRBV11-2 and TRBJ2-3 gives the whole variable domain EAGVAQSPRYKIIEKRQSVAFWCNPISGHATLYWYQQILGQGPKLLIQFQNNGVVDDSQLPKDRFSAERLKGVDSTLKIQPAKLEDSAVYLCASSPLVGGPTDTQYFGPGTRLTVL.